Listed below are T cell receptor beta chains from one sample, sequenced in a study of T cells in Graves' hyperthyroidism and ophthalmopathy. TCRdb re-analysed the multiplex PCR reads in MiXCR, keeping a single row per CDR3 protein. Of roughly 420,000 distinct CDR3 sequences detected, less than 20% appear once; the ten largest clones hold 13% to 15%. Input material: blood. These receptors were obtained from a young woman with Graves' hyperthyroidism. The CDR3 runs from the conserved cysteine through the conserved F or W. A D gene is named only where the DNA matches it firmly. Only part of the rows carry a size: once, few, many, or a class if the clone is expanded.

D | J | size | V | CDR3 | DNA
TRBD2 | TRBJ2-1 | many | TRBV7-2 | CASSLKLAANEQFF | TGTGCCAGCAGCTTAAAGCTAGCGGCCAATGAGCAGTTCTTC
TRBD1 | TRBJ2-1 | . | TRBV20-1 | CSVIARGLPRNEQFF | TGCAGTGTTATCGCCAGGGGGTTGCCCCGCAATGAGCAGTTCTTC
. | TRBJ1-2 | . | TRBV20-1 | CSARGRSNGYTF | TGCAGTGCTAGGGGCAGGTCAAATGGCTACACCTTC
. | TRBJ2-3 | few | TRBV7-9 | CASSSLDPDTQYF | TGTGCCAGCAGCTCGCTAGATCCTGATACGCAGTATTTT
TRBD2 | TRBJ2-3 | many | TRBV29-1 | CSVRLAGTDTQYF | TGCAGCGTCAGACTAGCGGGAACGGATACGCAGTATTTT
. | TRBJ1-1 | few | TRBV5-1 | CASSLEKGLNTEAFF | TGCGCCAGCAGCTTGGAAAAGGGTTTGAACACTGAAGCTTTCTTT
TRBD2 | TRBJ2-1 | . | TRBV20-1 | CSARGVSVRGGENEQFF | TGCAGTGCTAGAGGCGTTTCTGTTCGGGGGGGCGAAAATGAGCAGTTCTTC
TRBD1 | TRBJ2-1 | many | TRBV5-1 | CASSFKMRQGNNEQFF | TGCGCCAGCAGCTTTAAGATGAGACAGGGGAACAATGAGCAGTTCTTC
. | TRBJ1-1 | . | TRBV2 | CASRGTGSGTEAFF | TGTGCCAGCAGGGGAACAGGGTCGGGGACTGAAGCTTTCTTT
TRBD2 | TRBJ2-7 | many | TRBV12-3/TRBV12-4 | CASSALGLAGDYEQYF | TGTGCCAGCAGTGCCCTGGGACTAGCGGGAGATTACGAGCAGTACTTC
. | TRBJ2-7 | many | TRBV7-8 | CASSSRGQGKKKSYEQYF | TGTGCCAGCAGCTCCCGGGGTCAGGGGAAGAAAAAGTCCTACGAGCAGTACTTC
. | TRBJ2-3 | many | TRBV5-1 | CASSLGVTGVTGKDTQYF | TGCGCCAGCAGCTTGGGAGTCACGGGAGTAACTGGGAAAGATACGCAGTATTTT
. | TRBJ2-5 | few | TRBV6-2/TRBV6-3 | CASSYSGTPQETQYF | TGTGCCAGCAGTTACAGCGGGACACCTCAAGAGACCCAGTACTTC
TRBD2 | TRBJ2-7 | . | TRBV27 | CASSTGTSGLKYF | TGTGCCAGCTCGACCGGGACTAGCGGCCTGAAGTACTTC
. | TRBJ1-4 | few | TRBV13 | CASSLGYEIYEKLFF | TGTGCCAGCAGCTTAGGTTATGAAATTTATGAAAAACTGTTTTTT
. | TRBJ2-3 | many | TRBV6-5 | CASSYSGDRLTDTQYF | TGTGCCAGCAGTTACTCCGGTGACAGGTTGACAGATACGCAGTATTTT
TRBD1 | TRBJ1-1 | many | TRBV12-3/TRBV12-4 | CASSPRERGLMNTEAFF | TGTGCCAGCAGTCCCAGGGAAAGGGGGCTCATGAACACTGAAGCTTTCTTT
TRBD2 | TRBJ2-1 | many | TRBV24-1 | CATSERGLAGGYEQFF | TGTGCCACCAGTGAAAGAGGACTAGCGGGAGGCTATGAGCAGTTCTTC
TRBD1 | TRBJ2-4 | few | TRBV12-3/TRBV12-4 | CASSQQTGGSFQYF | TGTGCCAGCAGTCAGCAAACAGGGGGGAGCTTTCAGTACTTC
. | TRBJ1-3 | . | TRBV11-3 | CASSPGTEGNTIYF | TGTGCCAGCAGCCCCGGGACCGAGGGAAACACCATATATTTT
TRBD1 | TRBJ2-1 | many | TRBV28 | CASSLYPGQRGERSSYNEQFF | TGTGCCAGCAGTTTGTATCCGGGACAGAGGGGTGAGCGGAGCTCCTACAATGAGCAGTTCTTC
. | TRBJ2-7 | many | TRBV16 | CASSHLDGIYEQYF | TGTGCCAGCAGCCATCTAGACGGGATCTACGAGCAGTACTTC
TRBD1 | TRBJ1-2 | many | TRBV15 | CATSRVGTGTYGYTF | TGTGCCACCAGCAGAGTTGGGACAGGGACCTATGGCTACACCTTC
TRBD1 | TRBJ1-6 | many | TRBV28 | CASSVGRGVIGNSPLHF | TGTGCCAGCAGTGTTGGCAGGGGGGTGATTGGGAATTCACCCCTCCACTTT
TRBD2 | TRBJ2-3 | many | TRBV5-5 | CASSSRTSGSPGTDTQYF | TGTGCCAGCAGCTCTCGGACTAGCGGGAGCCCCGGCACAGATACGCAGTATTTT
TRBD1 | TRBJ1-4 | few | TRBV5-6 | CASSLGGTGSVKLFF | TGTGCCAGCAGCTTGGGCGGGACAGGGTCAGTAAAACTGTTTTTT
. | TRBJ1-1 | many | TRBV6-6 | CASSYSTGFNTEAFF | TGTGCCAGCAGTTACTCGACGGGCTTTAACACTGAAGCTTTCTTT
TRBD1 | TRBJ1-2 | many | TRBV5-1 | CASSPQGADYGYTF | TGCGCCAGCAGCCCACAGGGGGCTGACTATGGCTACACCTTC
. | TRBJ1-4 | . | TRBV6-1 | CASSDRSSEANEKLFF | TGTGCCAGCAGTGATAGGAGTTCCGAGGCTAATGAAAAACTGTTTTTT